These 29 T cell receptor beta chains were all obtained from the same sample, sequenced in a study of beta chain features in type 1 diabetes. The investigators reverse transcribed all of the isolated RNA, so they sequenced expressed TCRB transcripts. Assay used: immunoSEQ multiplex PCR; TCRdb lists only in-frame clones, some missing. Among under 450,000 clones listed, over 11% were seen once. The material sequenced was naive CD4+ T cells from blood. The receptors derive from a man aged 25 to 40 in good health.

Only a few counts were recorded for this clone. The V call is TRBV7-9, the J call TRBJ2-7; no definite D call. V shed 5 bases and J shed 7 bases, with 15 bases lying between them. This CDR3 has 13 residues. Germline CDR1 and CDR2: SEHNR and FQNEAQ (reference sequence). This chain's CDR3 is CASSHGLDEEQYF. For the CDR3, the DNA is TGTGCCAGCAGCCACGGATTGGATGAAGAGCAGTACTTC. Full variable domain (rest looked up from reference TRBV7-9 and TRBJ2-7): DTGVSQNPRHKITKRGQNVTFRCDPISEHNRLYWYRQTLGQGPEFLTYFQNEAQLEKSRLLSDRFSAERPKGSFSTLEIQRTEQGDSAMYLCASSHGLDEEQYFGPGTRLTVT.

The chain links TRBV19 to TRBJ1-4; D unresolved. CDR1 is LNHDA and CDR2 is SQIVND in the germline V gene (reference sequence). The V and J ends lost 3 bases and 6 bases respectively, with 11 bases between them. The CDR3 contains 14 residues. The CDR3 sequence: CASSIDLADEKLFF. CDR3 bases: TGTGCCAGTAGTATTGATTTGGCTGATGAAAAACTGTTTTTT.

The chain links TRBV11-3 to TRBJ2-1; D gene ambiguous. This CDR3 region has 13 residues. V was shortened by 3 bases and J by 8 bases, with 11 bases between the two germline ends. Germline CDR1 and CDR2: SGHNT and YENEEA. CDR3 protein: CASSFVSGHEQFF. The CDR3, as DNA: TGTGCCAGCAGCTTCGTCTCCGGCCATGAGCAGTTCTTC.

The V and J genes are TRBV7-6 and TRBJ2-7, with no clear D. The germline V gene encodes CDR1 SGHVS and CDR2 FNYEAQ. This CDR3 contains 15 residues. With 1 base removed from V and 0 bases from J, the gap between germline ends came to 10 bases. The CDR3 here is CASSLESLSSYEQYF. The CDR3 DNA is TGTGCCAGCAGCTTAGAAAGCCTGAGCTCCTACGAGCAGTACTTC.

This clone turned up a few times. The CDR3 protein is CAWKASGSSEAFF. The CDR3 coding sequence is TGTGCCTGGAAAGCCTCGGGGAGCTCTGAAGCTTTCTTT. V is TRBV30 and J is TRBJ1-1; D gene unclear. The CDR3 extends over 13 amino acids. The V and J ends lost 4 bases and 6 bases respectively, with 15 bases between them. CDR1 GTSNPN and CDR2 SVGIG come from the germline V gene (reference sequence).

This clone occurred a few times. CDR3 sequence reads: CASSPFGSQVYNEQFF. For the CDR3, the DNA is TGTGCCAGTAGCCCCTTCGGCTCCCAAGTCTACAATGAGCAGTTCTTC. The rearrangement uses TRBV19 and TRBJ2-1; no clear D. Germline V gene data show CDR1 as LNHDA and CDR2 as SQIVND (reference sequence). The V end was cut by 6 bases, the J end by 3 bases, with 18 bases between. The CDR3 has 16 amino acids.

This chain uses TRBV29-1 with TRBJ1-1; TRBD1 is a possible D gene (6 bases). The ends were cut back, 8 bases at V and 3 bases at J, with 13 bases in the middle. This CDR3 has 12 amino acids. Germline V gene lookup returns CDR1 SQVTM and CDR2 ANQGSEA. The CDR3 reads CSSDRTHTEAFF. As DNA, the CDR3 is TGCAGCTCTGACAGGACCCACACTGAAGCTTTCTTT.

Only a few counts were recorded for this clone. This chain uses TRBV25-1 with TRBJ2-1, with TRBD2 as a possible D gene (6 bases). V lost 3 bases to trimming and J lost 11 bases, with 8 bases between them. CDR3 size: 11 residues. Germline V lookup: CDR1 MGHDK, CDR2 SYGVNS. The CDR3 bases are TGTGCCAGCAGTGATGGGAGGAAGCAGTTCTTC. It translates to CASSDGRKQFF.

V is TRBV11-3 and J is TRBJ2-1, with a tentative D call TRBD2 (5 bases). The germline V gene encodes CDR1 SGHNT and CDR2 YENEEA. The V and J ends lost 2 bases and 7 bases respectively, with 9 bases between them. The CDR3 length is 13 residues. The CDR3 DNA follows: TGTGCCAGCAGCTTATTAGCGCCGAATGAGCAGTTCTTC. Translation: CASSLLAPNEQFF. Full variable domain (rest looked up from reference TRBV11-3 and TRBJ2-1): EAGVVQSPRYKIIEKKQPVAFWCNPISGHNTLYWYLQNLGQGPELLIRYENEEAVDDSQLPKDRFSAERLKGVDSTLKIQPAELGDSAVYLCASSLLAPNEQFFGPGTRLTVL.

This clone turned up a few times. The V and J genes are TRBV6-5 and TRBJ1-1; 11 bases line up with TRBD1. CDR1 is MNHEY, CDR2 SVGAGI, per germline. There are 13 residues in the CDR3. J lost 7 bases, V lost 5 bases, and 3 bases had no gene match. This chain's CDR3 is CASSLDRGREAFF. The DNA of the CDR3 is TGTGCCAGCAGTCTGGACAGGGGGCGTGAAGCTTTCTTT.

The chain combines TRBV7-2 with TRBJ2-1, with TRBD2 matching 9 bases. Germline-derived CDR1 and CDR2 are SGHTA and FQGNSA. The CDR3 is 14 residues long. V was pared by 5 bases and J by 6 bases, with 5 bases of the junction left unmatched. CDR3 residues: CASSGGGGANEQFF. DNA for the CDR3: TGTGCCAGCAGCGGCGGCGGGGGGGCCAATGAGCAGTTCTTC.

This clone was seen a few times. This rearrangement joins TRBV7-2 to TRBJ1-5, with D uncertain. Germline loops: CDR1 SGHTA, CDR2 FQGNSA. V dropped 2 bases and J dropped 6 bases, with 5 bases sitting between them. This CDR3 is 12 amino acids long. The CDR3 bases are TGTGCCAGCAGCTTAACGAGTCAGCCCCAGCATTTT. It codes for CASSLTSQPQHF.

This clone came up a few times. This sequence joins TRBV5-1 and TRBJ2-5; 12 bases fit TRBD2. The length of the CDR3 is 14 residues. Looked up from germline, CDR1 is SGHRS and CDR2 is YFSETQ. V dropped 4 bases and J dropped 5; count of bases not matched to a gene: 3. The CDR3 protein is CASSTGTSGETQYF. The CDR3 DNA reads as TGCGCCAGCAGCACCGGGACTAGCGGGGAGACCCAGTACTTC.

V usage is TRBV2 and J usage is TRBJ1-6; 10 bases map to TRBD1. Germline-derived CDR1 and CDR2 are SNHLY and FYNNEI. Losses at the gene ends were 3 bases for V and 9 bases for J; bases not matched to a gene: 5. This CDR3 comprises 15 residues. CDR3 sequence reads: CASSESGQGLSPLHF. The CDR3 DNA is TGTGCCAGCAGTGAGTCGGGACAGGGGCTTTCACCCCTCCACTTT.

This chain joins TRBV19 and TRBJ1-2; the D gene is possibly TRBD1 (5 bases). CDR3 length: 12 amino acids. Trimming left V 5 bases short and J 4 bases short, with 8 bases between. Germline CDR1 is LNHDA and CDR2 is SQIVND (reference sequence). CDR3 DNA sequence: TGTGCCAGTAGTGAGGGACCCTATGGCTACACCTTC. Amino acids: CASSEGPYGYTF.

CDR3 loop: CASSYQDSYYEQYF. CDR3 in DNA: TGTGCCAGCAGTTACCAGGACAGTTACTACGAGCAGTACTTC. The V and J genes are TRBV6-5 and TRBJ2-7; tentative D call: TRBD1 (6 bases). CDR3 length: 14 residues. Trimming took off 2 bases at V and 3 bases at J, with 11 bases between the two ends. Germline V gives CDR1 MNHEY, CDR2 SVGAGI.

The DNA for the CDR3 is TGTGCCTGGAGTGCGGACAGGGGGAAGGAGCAGTACGTC. It encodes CAWSADRGKEQYV. V usage is TRBV30 and J usage is TRBJ2-7; the match to TRBD1 covers 10 bases. Germline lookup yields CDR1 GTSNPN and CDR2 SVGIG (reference sequence). The CDR3 length is 13 residues. V gave up 1 base and J gave up 7 bases; unmatched junction bases: 4.

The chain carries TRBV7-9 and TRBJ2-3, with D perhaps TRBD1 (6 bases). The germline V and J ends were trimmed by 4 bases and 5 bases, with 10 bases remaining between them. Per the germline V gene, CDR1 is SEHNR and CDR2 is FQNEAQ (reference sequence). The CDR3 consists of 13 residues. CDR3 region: CASSSRGGDTQYF. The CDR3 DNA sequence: TGTGCCAGCAGCTCCAGGGGCGGAGATACGCAGTATTTT.

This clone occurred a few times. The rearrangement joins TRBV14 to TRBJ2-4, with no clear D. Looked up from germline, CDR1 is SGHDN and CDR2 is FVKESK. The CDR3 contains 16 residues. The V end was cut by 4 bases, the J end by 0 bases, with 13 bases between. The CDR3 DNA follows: TGTGCCAGCAGCCCCCAGCAGACTCTAGCCAAAAACATTCAGTACTTC. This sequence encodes CASSPQQTLAKNIQYF.

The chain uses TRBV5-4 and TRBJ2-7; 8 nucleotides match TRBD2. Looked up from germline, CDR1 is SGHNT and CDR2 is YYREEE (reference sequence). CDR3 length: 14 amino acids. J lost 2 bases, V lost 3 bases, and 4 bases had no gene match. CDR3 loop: CASSWERGTYEQYV. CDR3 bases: TGTGCCAGCAGCTGGGAGCGGGGGACCTACGAGCAGTACGTC.

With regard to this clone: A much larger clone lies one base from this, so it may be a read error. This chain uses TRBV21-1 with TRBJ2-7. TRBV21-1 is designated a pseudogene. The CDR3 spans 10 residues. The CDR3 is CASSKHEQYF. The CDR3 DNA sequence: TGTGCCAGCAGCAAACACGAGCAGTACTTC.

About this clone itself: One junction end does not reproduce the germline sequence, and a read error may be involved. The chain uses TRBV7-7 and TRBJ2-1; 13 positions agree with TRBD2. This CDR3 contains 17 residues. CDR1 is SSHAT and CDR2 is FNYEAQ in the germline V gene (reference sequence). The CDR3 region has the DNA TGTGCTAGCAGCTTAGTCCCCGGGACTAGCGGGATAAATGAGCAGTTCTTC. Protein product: CASSLVPGTSGINEQFF.

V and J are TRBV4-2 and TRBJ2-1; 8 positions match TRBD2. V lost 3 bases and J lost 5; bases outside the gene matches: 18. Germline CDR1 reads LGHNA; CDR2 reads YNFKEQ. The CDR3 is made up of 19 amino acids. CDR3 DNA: TGTGCCAGCAGCCAGGAAAGGACTAGCCACGGAGACAAGAACAATGAGCAGTTCTTC. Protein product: CASSQERTSHGDKNNEQFF.

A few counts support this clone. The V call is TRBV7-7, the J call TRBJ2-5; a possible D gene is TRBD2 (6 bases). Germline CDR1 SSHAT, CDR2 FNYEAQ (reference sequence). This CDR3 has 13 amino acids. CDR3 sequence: CASVSAGKETQYF. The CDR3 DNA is TGTGCTAGCGTATCGGCGGGGAAAGAGACCCAGTACTTC. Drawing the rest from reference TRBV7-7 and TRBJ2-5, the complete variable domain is GAGVSQSPRYKVTKRGQDVTLRCDPISSHATLYWYQQALGQGPEFLTYFNYEAQPDKSGLPSDRFSAERPEGSISTLTIQRTEQRDSAMYRCASVSAGKETQYFGPGTRLLVL.

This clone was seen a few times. CDR3 in amino acids: CAWSSSGANVLTF. The CDR3 bases are TGTGCCTGGAGCTCCTCTGGGGCCAACGTCCTGACTTTC. The V call is TRBV30, the J call TRBJ2-6; no definite D call. Per the germline V gene, CDR1 is GTSNPN and CDR2 is SVGIG (reference sequence). There are 13 residues in the CDR3. The V and J ends lost 3 bases and 0 bases respectively, with 3 bases between them. The whole variable domain, remainder taken from reference TRBV30 and TRBJ2-6, is SQTIHQWPATLVQPVGSPLSLECTVEGTSNPNLYWYRQAAGRGLQLLFYSVGIGQISSEVPQNLSASRPQDRQFILSSKKLLLSDSGFYLCAWSSSGANVLTFGAGSRLTVL.

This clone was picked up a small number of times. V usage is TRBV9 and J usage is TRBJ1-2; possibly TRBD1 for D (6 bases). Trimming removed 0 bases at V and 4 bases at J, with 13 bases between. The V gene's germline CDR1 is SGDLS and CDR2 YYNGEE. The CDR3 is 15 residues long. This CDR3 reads CASSVATGDTYGYTF. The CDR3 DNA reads TGTGCCAGCAGCGTAGCTACGGGGGACACCTATGGCTACACCTTC.

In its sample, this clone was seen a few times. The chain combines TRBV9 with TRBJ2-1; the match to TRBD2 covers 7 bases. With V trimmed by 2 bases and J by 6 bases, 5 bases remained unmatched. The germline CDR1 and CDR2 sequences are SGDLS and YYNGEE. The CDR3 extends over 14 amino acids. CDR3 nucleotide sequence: TGTGCCAGCAGCGTTCAAGCGGGGTCCAATGAGCAGTTCTTC. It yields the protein CASSVQAGSNEQFF.

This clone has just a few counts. CDR3 nucleotide sequence: TGTGCCAGCAGTTTTCTCACAGTAAAAAACACCGGGGAGCTGTTTTTT. Translation: CASSFLTVKNTGELFF. The genes are TRBV27 and TRBJ2-2, with D unclear. The CDR3 is made up of 16 amino acids. Trimming took 3 bases from V and 2 from J, leaving 13 bases between them. Per germline, CDR1 MNHEY and CDR2 SMNVEV (reference sequence).

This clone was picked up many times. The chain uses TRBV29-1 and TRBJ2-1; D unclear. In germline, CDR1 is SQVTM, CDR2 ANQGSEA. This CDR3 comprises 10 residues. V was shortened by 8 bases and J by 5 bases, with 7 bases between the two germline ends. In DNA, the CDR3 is TGCAGCACCGGAAACAATGAGCAGTTCTTC. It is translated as CSTGNNEQFF.